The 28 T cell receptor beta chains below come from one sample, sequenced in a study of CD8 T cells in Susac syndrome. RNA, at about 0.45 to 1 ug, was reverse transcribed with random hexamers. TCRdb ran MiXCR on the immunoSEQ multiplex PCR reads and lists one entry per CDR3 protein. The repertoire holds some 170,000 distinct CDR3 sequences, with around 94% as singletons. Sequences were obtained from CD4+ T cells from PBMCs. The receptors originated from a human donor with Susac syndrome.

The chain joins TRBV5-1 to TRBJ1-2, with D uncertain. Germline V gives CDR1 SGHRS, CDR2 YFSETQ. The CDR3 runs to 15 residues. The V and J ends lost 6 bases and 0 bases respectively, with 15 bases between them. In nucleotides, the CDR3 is TGCGCCAGCATCCCCGGTTGGCAGTCTAACTATGGCTACACCTTC. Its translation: CASIPGWQSNYGYTF.

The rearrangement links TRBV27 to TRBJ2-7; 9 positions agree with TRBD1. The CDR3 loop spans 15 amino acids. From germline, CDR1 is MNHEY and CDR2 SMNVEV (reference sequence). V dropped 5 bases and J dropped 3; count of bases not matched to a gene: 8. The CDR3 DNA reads TGTGCCAGCAGTCGACAGGGGGATTCCTACTACGAGCAGTACTTC. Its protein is CASSRQGDSYYEQYF.

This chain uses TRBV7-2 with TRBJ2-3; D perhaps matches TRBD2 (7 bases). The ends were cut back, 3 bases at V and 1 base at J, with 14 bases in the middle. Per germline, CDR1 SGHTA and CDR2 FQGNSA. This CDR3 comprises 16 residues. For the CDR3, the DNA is TGTGCCAGCAGCTTGGGGGGGGGCGGCCGCACAGATACGCAGTATTTT. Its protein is CASSLGGGGRTDTQYF.

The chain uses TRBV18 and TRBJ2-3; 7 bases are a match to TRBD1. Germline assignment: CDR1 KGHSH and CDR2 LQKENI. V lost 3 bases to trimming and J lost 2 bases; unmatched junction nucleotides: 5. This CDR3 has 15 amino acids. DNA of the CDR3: TGTGCCAGCTCACCCGGGACAGCAAACACAGATACGCAGTATTTT. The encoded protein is CASSPGTANTDTQYF.

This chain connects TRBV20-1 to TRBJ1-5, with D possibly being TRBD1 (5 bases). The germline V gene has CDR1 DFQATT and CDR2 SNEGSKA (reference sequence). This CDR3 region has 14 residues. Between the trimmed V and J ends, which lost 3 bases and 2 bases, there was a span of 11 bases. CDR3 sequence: CSARGETGNQPQHF. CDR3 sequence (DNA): TGCAGTGCTAGGGGGGAGACGGGCAATCAGCCCCAGCATTTT.

The CDR3 protein is CASSFMDRGFNEQFF. CDR3 in DNA: TGCGCCAGCAGCTTCATGGACAGGGGGTTCAATGAGCAGTTCTTC. V usage is TRBV5-1 and J usage is TRBJ2-1; 10 positions match TRBD1. The V and J ends lost 2 bases and 6 bases, in that order; junction bases with no gene match: 5. CDR3 length equals 15 residues. CDR1 SGHRS and CDR2 YFSETQ come from the germline V gene.

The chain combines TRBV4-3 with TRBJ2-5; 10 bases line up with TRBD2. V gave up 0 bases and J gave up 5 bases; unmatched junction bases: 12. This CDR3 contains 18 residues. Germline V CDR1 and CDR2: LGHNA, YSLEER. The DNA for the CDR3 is TGCGCCAGCAGCCAAGATTTTACGAGCGGGAGGGCCAGGGAGACCCAGTACTTC. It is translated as CASSQDFTSGRARETQYF.

In DNA, the CDR3 is TGCAGTGCTAGCTCGCCCGGGGACACAGATACGCAGTATTTT. It specifies CSASSPGDTDTQYF. The rearrangement joins TRBV20-1 to TRBJ2-3, with a possible D match to TRBD2 (5 bases). The CDR3 has 14 residues. Trimming removed 3 bases from V and 2 bases from J, with 12 bases in between. CDR1 is DFQATT and CDR2 is SNEGSKA in the germline V gene (reference sequence).

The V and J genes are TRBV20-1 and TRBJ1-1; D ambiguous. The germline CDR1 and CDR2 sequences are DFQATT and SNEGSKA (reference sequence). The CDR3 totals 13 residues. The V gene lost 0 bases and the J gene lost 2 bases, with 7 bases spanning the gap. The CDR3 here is CSARDDRNTEAFF. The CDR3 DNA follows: TGCAGTGCTAGAGATGACCGAAACACTGAAGCTTTCTTT.

CDR3 sequence: CASSFMITATSANNEQFF. The CDR3 DNA reads as TGTGCCAGCAGCTTTATGATTACCGCGACTAGCGCTAACAATGAGCAGTTCTTC. V usage is TRBV5-4 and J usage is TRBJ2-1; TRBD2 aligns across 8 bases. The CDR3 runs 18 residues. The V and J ends lost 2 bases and 5 bases, in that order; junction bases with no gene match: 15. Germline V CDR1 and CDR2: SGHNT, YYREEE (reference sequence). Looking up the rest from reference TRBV5-4 and TRBJ2-1 gives the full variable domain: ETGVTQSPTHLIKTRGQQVTLRCSSQSGHNTVSWYQQALGQGPQFIFQYYREEENGRGNFPPRFSGLQFPNYSSELNVNALELDDSALYLCASSFMITATSANNEQFFGPGTRLTVL.

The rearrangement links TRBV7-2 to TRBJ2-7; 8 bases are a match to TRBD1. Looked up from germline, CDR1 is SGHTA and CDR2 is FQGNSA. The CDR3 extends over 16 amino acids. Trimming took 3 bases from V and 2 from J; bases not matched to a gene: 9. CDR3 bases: TGTGCCAGCAGCTTCTTCGGACAGGGAATGCCCTACGAGCAGTACTTC. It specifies CASSFFGQGMPYEQYF.

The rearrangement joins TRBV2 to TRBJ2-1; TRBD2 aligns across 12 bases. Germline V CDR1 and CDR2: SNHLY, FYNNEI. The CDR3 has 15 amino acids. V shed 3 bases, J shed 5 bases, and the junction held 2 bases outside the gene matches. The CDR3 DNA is TGTGCCAGCAGTGAGACTAGCGGGAGAAACAATGAGCAGTTCTTC. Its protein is CASSETSGRNNEQFF.

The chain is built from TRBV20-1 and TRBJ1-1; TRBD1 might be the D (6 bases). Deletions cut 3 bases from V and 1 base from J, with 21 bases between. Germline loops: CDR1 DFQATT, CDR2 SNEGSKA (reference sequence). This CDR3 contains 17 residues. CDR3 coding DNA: TGCAGTGCTAGCCACTATGTAGGGGGGAGCAAGAACACTGAAGCTTTCTTT. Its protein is CSASHYVGGSKNTEAFF.

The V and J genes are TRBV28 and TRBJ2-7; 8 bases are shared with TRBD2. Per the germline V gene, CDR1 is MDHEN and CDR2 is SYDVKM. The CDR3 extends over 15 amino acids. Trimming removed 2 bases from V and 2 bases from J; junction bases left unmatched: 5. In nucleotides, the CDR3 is TGTGCCAGCAGTTTAGGGCTAGCGGGCGCCTACGAGCAGTACTTC. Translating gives CASSLGLAGAYEQYF. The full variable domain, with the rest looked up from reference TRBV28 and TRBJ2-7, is DVKVTQSSRYLVKRTGEKVFLECVQDMDHENMFWYRQDPGLGLRLIYFSYDVKMKEKGDIPEGYSVSREKKERFSLILESASTNQTSMYLCASSLGLAGAYEQYFGPGTRLTVT.

The CDR3 nucleotides read TGTGCCAGCAGTACCCGGTTTGCGCAGGGGAATTCACCCCTCCACTTT. This encodes CASSTRFAQGNSPLHF. The chain is built from TRBV6-1 and TRBJ1-6; D perhaps matches TRBD1 (6 bases). The V gene's germline CDR1 is MNHNS and CDR2 SASEGT. The CDR3 extends over 16 amino acids. The V and J ends lost 5 bases and 7 bases respectively, with 18 bases between them.

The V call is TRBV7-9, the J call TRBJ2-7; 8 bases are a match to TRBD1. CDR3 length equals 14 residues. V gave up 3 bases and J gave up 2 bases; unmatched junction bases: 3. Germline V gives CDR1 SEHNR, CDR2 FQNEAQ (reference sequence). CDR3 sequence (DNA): TGTGCCAGCAGCTTGGGACAGGTACCCTACGAGCAGTACTTC. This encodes CASSLGQVPYEQYF. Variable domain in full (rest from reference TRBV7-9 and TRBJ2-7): DTGVSQNPRHKITKRGQNVTFRCDPISEHNRLYWYRQTLGQGPEFLTYFQNEAQLEKSRLLSDRFSAERPKGSFSTLEIQRTEQGDSAMYLCASSLGQVPYEQYFGPGTRLTVT.

The CDR3 region is CAWSRANYGYTF. The CDR3 region has the DNA TGTGCCTGGAGCCGGGCCAACTATGGCTACACCTTC. The chain links TRBV30 to TRBJ1-2; D gene ambiguous. The germline gives CDR1 GTSNPN, CDR2 SVGIG (reference sequence). This CDR3 has 12 residues. Trimming stripped 3 bases from V and 2 bases from J, with 7 bases between.

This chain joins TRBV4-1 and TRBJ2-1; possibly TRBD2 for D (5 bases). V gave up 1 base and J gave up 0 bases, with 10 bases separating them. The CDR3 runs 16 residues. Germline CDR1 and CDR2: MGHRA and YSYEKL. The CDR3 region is CASSQGTRSSYNEQFF. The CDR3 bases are TGCGCCAGCAGCCAAGGGACTCGGAGCTCCTACAATGAGCAGTTCTTC.

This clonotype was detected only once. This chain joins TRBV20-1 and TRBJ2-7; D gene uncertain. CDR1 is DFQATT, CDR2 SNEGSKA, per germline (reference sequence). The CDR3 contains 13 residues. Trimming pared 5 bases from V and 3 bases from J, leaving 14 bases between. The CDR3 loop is CSALRVLNYEQYF. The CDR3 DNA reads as TGCAGTGCTCTCCGGGTTCTCAACTACGAGCAGTACTTC.

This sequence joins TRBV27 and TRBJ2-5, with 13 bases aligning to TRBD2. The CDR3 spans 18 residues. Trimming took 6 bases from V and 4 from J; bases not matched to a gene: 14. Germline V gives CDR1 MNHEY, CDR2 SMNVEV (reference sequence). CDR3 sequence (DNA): TGTGCCAGCAGCTCCTTTAGAACTAGCGGGGGGGCGGGAGAGACCCAGTACTTC. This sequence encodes CASSSFRTSGGAGETQYF.

Written as DNA, the CDR3 is TGCGCCAGCAGCTTGGACGGCCCTTCTTCACCCCTCCACTTT. Translation gives CASSLDGPSSPLHF. The rearrangement links TRBV5-1 to TRBJ1-6, with D uncertain. The CDR3 runs to 14 residues. Trimming pared 0 bases from V and 9 bases from J, leaving 10 bases between. Germline-derived CDR1 and CDR2 are SGHRS and YFSETQ.

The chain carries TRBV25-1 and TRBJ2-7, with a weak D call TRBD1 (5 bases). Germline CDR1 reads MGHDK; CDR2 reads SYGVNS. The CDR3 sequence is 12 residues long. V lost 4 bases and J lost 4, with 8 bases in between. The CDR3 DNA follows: TGTGCCAGCAGTGTACAGGATTACGAGCAGTACTTC. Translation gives CASSVQDYEQYF.

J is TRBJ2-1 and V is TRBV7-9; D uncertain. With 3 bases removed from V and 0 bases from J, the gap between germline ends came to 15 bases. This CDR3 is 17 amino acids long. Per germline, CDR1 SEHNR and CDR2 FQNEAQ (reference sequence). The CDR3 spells CASSFSLEWGSYNEQFF. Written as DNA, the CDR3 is TGTGCCAGCAGCTTTAGCTTGGAGTGGGGCTCCTACAATGAGCAGTTCTTC.

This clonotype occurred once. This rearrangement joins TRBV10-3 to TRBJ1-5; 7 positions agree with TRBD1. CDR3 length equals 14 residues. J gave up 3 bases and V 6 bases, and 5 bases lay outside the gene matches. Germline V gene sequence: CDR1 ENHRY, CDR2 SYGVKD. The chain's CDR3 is CAISRTGDNQPQHF. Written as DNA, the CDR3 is TGTGCCATCAGCCGGACAGGTGACAATCAGCCCCAGCATTTT.

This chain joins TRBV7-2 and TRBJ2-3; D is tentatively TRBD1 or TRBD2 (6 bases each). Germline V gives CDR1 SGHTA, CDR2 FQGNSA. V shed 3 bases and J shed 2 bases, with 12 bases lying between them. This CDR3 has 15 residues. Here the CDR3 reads CASSFRGLTTDTQYF. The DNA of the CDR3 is TGTGCCAGCAGCTTTCGGGGGCTTACCACAGATACGCAGTATTTT. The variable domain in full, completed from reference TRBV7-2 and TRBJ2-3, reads GAGVSQSPSNKVTEKGKDVELRCDPISGHTALYWYRQSLGQGLEFLIYFQGNSAPDKSGLPSDRFSAERTGGSVSTLTIQRTQQEDSAVYLCASSFRGLTTDTQYFGPGTRLTVL.

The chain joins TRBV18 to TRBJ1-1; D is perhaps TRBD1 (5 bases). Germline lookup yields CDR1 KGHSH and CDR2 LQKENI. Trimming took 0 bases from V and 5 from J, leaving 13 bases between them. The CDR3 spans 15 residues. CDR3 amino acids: CASSPPWGLQTEAFF. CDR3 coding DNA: TGTGCCAGCTCACCACCGTGGGGACTGCAGACTGAAGCTTTCTTT.

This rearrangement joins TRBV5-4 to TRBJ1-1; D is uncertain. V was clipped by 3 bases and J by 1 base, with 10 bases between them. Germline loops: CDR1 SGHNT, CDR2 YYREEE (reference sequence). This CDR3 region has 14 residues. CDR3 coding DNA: TGTGCCAGCAGCTCGGAGCCCCAGAACACTGAAGCTTTCTTT. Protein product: CASSSEPQNTEAFF.

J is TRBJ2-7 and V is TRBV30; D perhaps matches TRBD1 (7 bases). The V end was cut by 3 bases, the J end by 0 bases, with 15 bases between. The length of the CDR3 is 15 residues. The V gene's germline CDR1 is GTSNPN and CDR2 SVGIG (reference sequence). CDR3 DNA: TGTGCCTGGAGCGCGGGACAGACTAGCTCCTACGAGCAGTACTTC. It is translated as CAWSAGQTSSYEQYF.